The rows below give T cell receptor beta chains drawn from one sample of a study of blood T cells in healthy people across ages. TCRdb analysed the 5' RACE reads with MiXCR anew, one entry per CDR3 protein. Of approximately 600,000 distinct CDR3 sequences detected, around 54% appear once; the ten largest clones hold over 30%. The sequenced sample was blood. Receptors were obtained from a man aged 55-75 years in good health. Both conserved end residues are part of each CDR3. The D gene is left open where the match is weak. The size of a clone is reported for some rows only, either as once, few or many, or as a class for expanded clones.

length	D	V	J	size	DNA	CDR3
14	.	TRBV24-1	TRBJ2-5	.	TGTGCCACCAGTGATTCAACGGCTCGGGAGACCCAGTACTTC	CATSDSTARETQYF
15	.	TRBV5-1	TRBJ2-6	few	TGCGCCAGCAGTCCGACCGAAGCTGGGGCCAACGTCCTGACTTTC	CASSPTEAGANVLTF
12	.	TRBV20-1	TRBJ1-2	.	TGCAGTGCTCCCAGGGAAACCTATGGCTACACCTTC	CSAPRETYGYTF
14	TRBD2	TRBV20-1	TRBJ2-1	few	TGCAGTGCTAGAGTTGGGGGGGTATACAATGAGCAGTTCTTC	CSARVGGVYNEQFF
12	TRBD1	TRBV29-1	TRBJ2-3	.	TGCAGCACGACAGGGACCGCAGATACGCAGTATTTT	CSTTGTADTQYF
16	TRBD2	TRBV20-1	TRBJ2-1	.	TGCAGTGCTCCTCGAGGAAGCGGGGGGATGAACAATGAGCAGTTCTTC	CSAPRGSGGMNNEQFF
15	.	TRBV5-1	TRBJ2-5	.	TGCGCCAGCAGCTTGGAATCTAGGGTCCAAGAGACCCAGTACTTC	CASSLESRVQETQYF
15	TRBD2	TRBV2	TRBJ2-4	.	TGTGCCAGCAGTGAAGCGGGAGGGTTCAAAAACATTCAGTACTTC	CASSEAGGFKNIQYF
19	TRBD2	TRBV7-2	TRBJ2-3	.	TGTGCCAGCAGCTTAAGGGCAGGTAGCGGGGGTAGGAGCACAGATACGCAGTATTTT	CASSLRAGSGGRSTDTQYF
13	.	TRBV3-1	TRBJ1-2	.	TGTGCCAGCAGCCAAGAGGAGAACTATGGCTACACCTTC	CASSQEENYGYTF
14	TRBD1	TRBV20-1	TRBJ1-2	few	TGCAGTGCTAGAGACGCAGGGGGCGTGTGGGGCTACACCTTC	CSARDAGGVWGYTF
15	.	TRBV5-1	TRBJ2-5	.	TGCGCCAGCAGCCCGGTAACAGGGCTCCAAGAGACCCAGTACTTC	CASSPVTGLQETQYF
12	.	TRBV24-1	TRBJ1-2	.	TGTGCCACCAGTGATTTGCGCGATGGCTACACCTTC	CATSDLRDGYTF
12	.	TRBV7-8	TRBJ2-3	.	TGTGCCAGCAGCTCTCATGGAGGTACGCAGTATTTT	CASSSHGGTQYF
11	.	TRBV7-8	TRBJ2-7	.	TGTGCCAGCGGCCCAGTCTACGAGCAGTACTTC	CASGPVYEQYF
14	TRBD1	TRBV7-2	TRBJ2-5	many	TGTGCCAGCAGCGTCCGCCGGGACAGCGAGACCCAGTACTTC	CASSVRRDSETQYF
16	.	TRBV5-1	TRBJ1-4	.	TGCGCCAGCAGCCTTGGGGGAAGGTTGTCTAATGAAAAACTGTTTTTT	CASSLGGRLSNEKLFF
16	.	TRBV4-2	TRBJ2-5	.	TGTGCCAGCAGCCAAGGACTTCGAGGGGTCGGAGAGACCCAGTACTTC	CASSQGLRGVGETQYF
15	.	TRBV7-2	TRBJ1-2	few	TGTGCCAGCAGCTTAGCGGGTTTGGAGGGAAGAGGCTACACCTTC	CASSLAGLEGRGYTF
16	TRBD1	TRBV5-4	TRBJ2-3	many	TGTGCCAGCAGCTTGTATGGGACAGGCCCCACAGATACGCAGTATTTT	CASSLYGTGPTDTQYF
17	TRBD2	TRBV5-1	TRBJ2-3	many	TGCGCCAGCAGCTTGGACCCGACCAGCGGGGGCTCCCGGACGCAGTATTTT	CASSLDPTSGGSRTQYF
14	.	TRBV20-1	TRBJ2-1	few	TGCAGTGCCGGAGGGCAGTGGGATTACAATGAGCAGTTCTTC	CSAGGQWDYNEQFF
15	TRBD2	TRBV6-1	TRBJ2-7	.	TGTGCCAGCACCGCCGGGACTAGCAACTCCTACGAGCAGTACTTC	CASTAGTSNSYEQYF
15	.	TRBV5-6	TRBJ1-5	.	TGTGCCAGCCGAAAGGCGGGAAGAGGCAATCAGCCCCAGCATTTT	CASRKAGRGNQPQHF
12	.	TRBV2	TRBJ2-3	.	TGTGCCAGCACATCTAGAGCAGATACGCAGTATTTT	CASTSRADTQYF
14	.	TRBV5-1	TRBJ1-6	many	TGCGCCAGCAGCTTGGGCGACATGAATTCACCCCTCCACTTT	CASSLGDMNSPLHF
15	.	TRBV2	TRBJ2-6	.	TGTGCCAGCAGTGATGAGGGCTCTGGGGCCAACGTCCTGACTTTC	CASSDEGSGANVLTF
15	.	TRBV21-1	TRBJ1-2	.	TGTGCCAGCAGCAAAAGTCAGGGCGGGGGAAATGGCTACACCTTC	CASSKSQGGGNGYTF
18	TRBD2	TRBV7-6	TRBJ2-3	.	TGTGCCAGCAGCTACCTAGCGGGGGGCTCCCGACTCACAGATACGCAGTATTTT	CASSYLAGGSRLTDTQYF
15	.	TRBV5-1	TRBJ2-2	.	TGCGCCAGCAGCGCGGGACAAACGAACACCGGGGAGCTGTTTTTT	CASSAGQTNTGELFF
16	TRBD2	TRBV27	TRBJ2-1	.	TGTGCCAGCAGTTCCCGGCGGGGGGCGGGGTACAATGAGCAGTTCTTC	CASSSRRGAGYNEQFF
15	.	TRBV21-1	TRBJ2-4	few	TGTGCCAGCAGCGCCGTCCGGGACAGGGGACGCATTCAGTACTTC	CASSAVRDRGRIQYF
16	TRBD2	TRBV20-1	TRBJ2-1	.	TGCAGTGCTAGGTCGTTACTAGCGGGGTTCTACAATGAGCAGTTCTTC	CSARSLLAGFYNEQFF
16	TRBD1	TRBV6-6	TRBJ1-2	.	TGTGCCAGCAGTTACTCGAGGACAGGGGCTAACTATGGCTACACCTTC	CASSYSRTGANYGYTF
15	TRBD2	TRBV7-2	TRBJ2-1	many	TGTGCCAGCAGTCGCACTAGCGGGGGCTACAATGAGCAGTTCTTC	CASSRTSGGYNEQFF
13	.	TRBV6-5	TRBJ1-6	.	TGTGCCAGCAGTTACGGTTTTCATTCACCCCTCCACTTT	CASSYGFHSPLHF
12	.	TRBV5-1	TRBJ2-2	.	TGCGCCAGCAGCACGGGCGCCGGGGAGCTGTTTTTT	CASSTGAGELFF
12	.	TRBV20-1	TRBJ1-5	few	TGCAGTGCTAGACCCCCTACCCAGCCCCAGCATTTT	CSARPPTQPQHF
15	TRBD1	TRBV29-1	TRBJ2-3	.	TGCAGCGTCGCCATCGGACAGGGGGCAGGAGATACGCAGTATTTT	CSVAIGQGAGDTQYF
15	TRBD1	TRBV3-1	TRBJ1-1	.	TGTGCCAGCAGCCAACCGGACAGGGGGCACACTGAAGCTTTCTTT	CASSQPDRGHTEAFF
13	.	TRBV6-5	TRBJ1-1	.	TGTGCCAGCAGAAATCCGGGGGGCACTGAAGCTTTCTTT	CASRNPGGTEAFF
18	TRBD2	TRBV3-1	TRBJ2-5	.	TGTGCCAGCAGCCAAGTGAGCGGGGGGGCCTTCCTTGGAGAGACCCAGTACTTC	CASSQVSGGAFLGETQYF
13	.	TRBV25-1	TRBJ2-2	.	TGTGCCAGCAGTGAACCAGGGACCGGGGAGCTGTTTTTT	CASSEPGTGELFF
16	TRBD1	TRBV12-3/TRBV12-4	TRBJ1-4	.	TGTGCCAGCAGTTCTGGACAGGGGGCCGGGGAGGAAAAACTGTTTTTT	CASSSGQGAGEEKLFF